This TCR beta chain emerged from a study of shared clonotypes between healthy human individuals (dated by TCRdb to between 2020 and 2021). For context, the study as a whole: The cohort comprised a couple of women and a few men aged 18 to 49 years. For each donor, CD4 naive and CD4 memory were each run on three plates, CD8 naive on two plates, and CD8 memory on one plate. Blood TCR repertoires of about 5 healthy adults were deeply sequenced to estimate repertoire size and the extent of clonotype sharing between individuals. To increase sequencing depth and limit assay-specific biases, TCR repertoire library preparation and sequencing were carried out by different laboratories using diverse techniques. Each donor's leukapheresis produced roughly between roughly 0.85 and 9 billion PBMCs.

Using the deep immunoSEQ assay, multiplex PCR amplified TCR CDR3 regions from genomic DNA. Extracted genomic DNA from each cell subset was spread evenly across all wells of several immunoSEQ 96-well plates, with each plate serving as a replicate. For sorted subsets, 200 ng of genomic DNA, equivalent to 30,000 or so T cell genomes, went into each replicate PCR. Purified libraries were quantified with a Qubit 3.0 fluorometer, sized on a Bioanalyzer 2100, and re-quantified with the KAPA Library Quantification kit. Every immunoSEQ 96-well plate was sequenced on a dedicated single-read 150-cycle Illumina NextSeq 550 flow cell. In the source study's methods: Because only junctional sequences without quality scores were contained in the immunoSEQ output, filtering matching that applied to full-length reads could not be performed. To assign V/J genes and CDR3, sequences were annotated using PyIR, a Python wrapper for IgBLAST v1.9, with IMGT germline references. Reads were removed for weak V/J assignments (E-value above 1e-6), missing CDR3, stop codons, out-of-frame junctions, or ambiguous translated residues. V3J clonotypes were defined as sequences sharing the same inferred V gene, J gene, and CDR3 amino acid sequence. Percentage overlap between repertoires was computed as shared unique clonotypes divided by the size of the smaller repertoire. Three approaches were used to assess repertoire richness: RTK rarefaction, the Chao1 estimator, and Recon v2.1 estimates of unobserved clonotypes. Generation probabilities were computed with OLGA for all TCRbeta clonotypes obtained by the gDNA method from several donors. This immuneACCESS table, as held by TCRdb, lists in-frame sequences with V and J called but not all clones. Of the missing ones, under half trace to an unresolved V gene in checked studies; the others have no known cause. The D gene and trimming were derived from the DNA, and the V and J assignments and clone size from that table. This sample lists about 2.4 million clones; over 85% were detected once. About 0.38% of the sample is held by the ten biggest clonotypes.

General conclusions and limits of the study: Clonotypes shared by all four sorted-subset donors showed higher generation probabilities than non-shared clonotypes. When several donors were compared, the shared fraction of clonotypes was around 5% for naive CD4, around 3.6% for naive CD8, 2% to 2.5% for memory CD4, and about 0.36% for memory CD8. Naive subsets generally had larger estimated clonotype richness than memory subsets did. Pairwise subsampling led to the expectation that sequencing depth would affect the degree of clonotype sharing among donors. Sampling was restricted to blood, and TCR repertoires in tissues likely differ from the TCR repertoires found in blood. Because the study included only a small number of donors, the genetic and exposure-history diversity represented was limited. Incomplete sequencing was indicated by rarefaction of sorted-subset datasets, despite the large sequencing depth.

Notes on this clone: Its antigen specificity is not known. Qualities for individual bases were not recorded, and no much larger clone is one base off.

The donors were healthy, HIV-negative adults who had no recently reported acute infections or vaccinations. Only Caucasian adults living in Nashville, Tennessee, USA were represented among the donors. CD4+ T cells were enriched through magnetic negative selection, after which naive cells were positively selected on CD45RA and the remaining negative fraction served as the memory subset. Blood was collected by leukapheresis, and PBMCs were isolated by Ficoll-Histopaque density gradient centrifugation and then cryopreserved in liquid nitrogen vapor phase. Analytical flow cytometry was used to check the purity and quantity of each magnetically sorted T cell population. Genomic DNA was isolated from each sorted fraction and quantified by UV absorbance on a Nanodrop 2000c. This TCR derives from a man aged 18-30 years in good health. Some clones in this sample may be carry-over from other donors' samples. Sequenced sample: naive CD4+ T cells from PBMCs. Read against the paper, the sample's cell subset or site label means: CD45RA+ positively selected.

The nucleotide sequence reads as follows: TGTGCCAGCAGCCAAGATCGCGGAGCTATGGGCAAAAACATTCAGTACTTC. This yields the protein CASSQDRGAMGKNIQYF. The chain links TRBV4-2 with TRBJ2-4; there is no confident call for the D gene. The CDR3 goes from the cysteine to the phenylalanine over 17 residues. This entry keeps only the CDR3 DNA: 51 bases, framed from base 1. V drops 0 bases and J drops 3 bases, leaving 15 bases in between. CDR1 LGHNA and CDR2 YNFKEQ were looked up in the germline V gene.